A selection of T cell receptor beta chains follows, all from one sample in a study of blood T cell repertoires in COVID-19. Assay: immunoSEQ multiplex PCR; the TCRdb copy retains only in-frame clones and omits some. The sample contains 140,000 to 150,000 clones, about 80% of which appear only once. The sequenced sample consisted of PBMCs or T cells enriched from blood (not recorded which). The receptor source for this set is a woman aged 50 to 60 who had recovered from COVID-19. Each CDR3 is given with its conserved first and last residue. Fields, in order: D gene, CDR3 length, V gene, J gene, clone size, CDR3 protein, CDR3 DNA. D genes are given only for firm matches. Part of the rows lack a size; the others show once, few, many or a class for expanded clones.

d_call: NA; cdr3_length: 13; v_call: TRBV7-8; j_call: TRBJ1-2; clone_size: NA; cdr3_aa: CASSRGTSYGYTF; cdr3_nt: TGTGCCAGCAGCCGCGGGACTTCATATGGCTACACCTTC
d_call: TRBD2; cdr3_length: 15; v_call: TRBV3-1/TRBV3-2; j_call: TRBJ2-3; clone_size: few; cdr3_aa: CASSLLAAVTDTQYF; cdr3_nt: TGTGCCAGCAGCCTACTAGCGGCCGTCACAGATACGCAGTATTTT
d_call: TRBD2; cdr3_length: 20; v_call: TRBV19; j_call: TRBJ2-1; clone_size: NA; cdr3_aa: CASSRSGTSGGTNTRNEQFF; cdr3_nt: TGTGCCAGTAGTAGATCCGGGACTAGCGGGGGAACAAATACTAGAAATGAGCAGTTCTTC
d_call: NA; cdr3_length: 15; v_call: TRBV24-1; j_call: TRBJ2-3; clone_size: once; cdr3_aa: CATSDRTRRADTQYF; cdr3_nt: TGTGCCACCAGTGATCGGACTCGGAGAGCAGATACGCAGTATTTT
d_call: NA; cdr3_length: 16; v_call: TRBV19; j_call: TRBJ1-1; clone_size: NA; cdr3_aa: CASSNTRKLRGTEAFF; cdr3_nt: TGTGCCAGTAGTAACACCAGAAAACTAAGGGGCACTGAAGCTTTCTTT
d_call: TRBD2; cdr3_length: 15; v_call: TRBV5-1; j_call: TRBJ2-1; clone_size: few; cdr3_aa: CASSSTAGGYNEQFF; cdr3_nt: TGCGCCAGCAGCTCCACAGCGGGGGGTTACAATGAGCAGTTCTTC
d_call: TRBD2; cdr3_length: 20; v_call: TRBV27; j_call: TRBJ2-1; clone_size: NA; cdr3_aa: CASSCSPGGGAPCSYNEQFF; cdr3_nt: TGTGCCAGCAGTTGTTCTCCGGGCGGGGGGGCTCCCTGCTCCTACAATGAGCAGTTCTTC
d_call: TRBD1; cdr3_length: 17; v_call: TRBV19; j_call: TRBJ2-1; clone_size: few; cdr3_aa: CASTPDRGKGSYNEQFF; cdr3_nt: TGTGCCAGTACCCCGGACAGGGGAAAGGGCTCCTACAATGAGCAGTTCTTC
d_call: NA; cdr3_length: 13; v_call: TRBV10-1; j_call: TRBJ1-1; clone_size: NA; cdr3_aa: CASSETANTEAFF; cdr3_nt: TGCGCCAGCAGTGAGACAGCGAACACTGAAGCTTTCTTT
d_call: NA; cdr3_length: 14; v_call: TRBV5-5; j_call: TRBJ1-5; clone_size: few; cdr3_aa: CASSYGASNQPQHF; cdr3_nt: TGTGCCAGCAGCTATGGTGCGAGCAATCAGCCCCAGCATTTT
d_call: TRBD1; cdr3_length: 16; v_call: TRBV5-5; j_call: TRBJ1-2; clone_size: NA; cdr3_aa: CASSLVWTGDPYGYTF; cdr3_nt: TGTGCCAGCAGCTTGGTGTGGACAGGGGACCCCTATGGCTACACCTTC
d_call: TRBD2; cdr3_length: 17; v_call: TRBV7-9; j_call: TRBJ2-2; clone_size: once; cdr3_aa: CASSHREGAARSGELFF; cdr3_nt: TGTGCCAGCAGCCATCGGGAGGGAGCGGCCCGTAGCGGGGAGCTGTTTTTT
d_call: TRBD1; cdr3_length: 17; v_call: TRBV25-1; j_call: TRBJ1-2; clone_size: NA; cdr3_aa: CASSESFGQGADYGYTF; cdr3_nt: TGTGCCAGCAGTGAATCCTTTGGGCAGGGGGCCGACTATGGCTACACCTTC
d_call: TRBD1; cdr3_length: 15; v_call: TRBV6-5; j_call: TRBJ1-2; clone_size: NA; cdr3_aa: CASSRQGLTDYGYTF; cdr3_nt: TGTGCCAGCAGCCGACAGGGCCTTACGGACTATGGCTACACCTTC
d_call: NA; cdr3_length: 13; v_call: TRBV16; j_call: TRBJ2-1; clone_size: NA; cdr3_aa: CASSQGGQFEQFF; cdr3_nt: TGTGCCAGCAGCCAAGGCGGACAGTTTGAGCAGTTCTTC
d_call: TRBD1; cdr3_length: 14; v_call: TRBV5-1; j_call: TRBJ2-2; clone_size: NA; cdr3_aa: CASRGQGATGELFF; cdr3_nt: TGCGCCAGCAGGGGACAGGGGGCGACCGGGGAGCTGTTTTTT
d_call: TRBD1; cdr3_length: 14; v_call: TRBV19; j_call: TRBJ2-7; clone_size: few; cdr3_aa: CASSATQGAGEQYF; cdr3_nt: TGTGCCAGTAGTGCCACTCAGGGGGCAGGCGAGCAGTACTTC
d_call: NA; cdr3_length: 12; v_call: TRBV7-6; j_call: TRBJ2-7; clone_size: NA; cdr3_aa: CASSAPGFEQYF; cdr3_nt: TGTGCCAGCAGCGCCCCAGGGTTCGAGCAGTACTTC
d_call: NA; cdr3_length: 16; v_call: TRBV18; j_call: TRBJ1-5; clone_size: NA; cdr3_aa: CASSPPVAQGHRSQHF; cdr3_nt: TGTGCCAGCTCACCACCTGTAGCACAGGGCCATAGGTCCCAGCATTTT
d_call: TRBD1; cdr3_length: 15; v_call: TRBV12-5; j_call: TRBJ2-3; clone_size: NA; cdr3_aa: CASGVDRGLLDTQYF; cdr3_nt: TGTGCTAGTGGTGTAGACAGGGGGCTACTCGATACGCAGTATTTT
d_call: TRBD1; cdr3_length: 19; v_call: TRBV15; j_call: TRBJ1-4; clone_size: few; cdr3_aa: CATSSDRQGRSWADEKLFF; cdr3_nt: TGTGCCACCAGCAGCGACCGACAGGGAAGGAGTTGGGCCGATGAAAAACTGTTTTTT
d_call: TRBD1; cdr3_length: 16; v_call: TRBV2; j_call: TRBJ1-5; clone_size: NA; cdr3_aa: CASSVLDRYSNQPQHF; cdr3_nt: TGTGCCAGCAGTGTGTTGGACAGGTATAGCAATCAGCCCCAGCATTTT
d_call: TRBD2; cdr3_length: 15; v_call: TRBV28; j_call: TRBJ2-1; clone_size: NA; cdr3_aa: CASSRGGPSYNEQFF; cdr3_nt: TGTGCCAGCAGTCGGGGGGGACCCTCCTACAATGAGCAGTTCTTC
d_call: NA; cdr3_length: 15; v_call: TRBV3-1/TRBV3-2; j_call: TRBJ1-2; clone_size: NA; cdr3_aa: CASSQVNSRGYGYTF; cdr3_nt: TGTGCCAGCAGCCAAGTTAACTCGCGGGGCTATGGCTACACCTTC
d_call: NA; cdr3_length: 14; v_call: TRBV7-9; j_call: TRBJ1-5; clone_size: NA; cdr3_aa: CASSLGGPNQPQHF; cdr3_nt: TGTGCCAGCAGCTTAGGGGGGCCCAATCAGCCCCAGCATTTT
d_call: TRBD1; cdr3_length: 17; v_call: TRBV25-1; j_call: TRBJ1-5; clone_size: NA; cdr3_aa: CASSEGRGQGWDQPQHF; cdr3_nt: TGTGCCAGCAGTGAGGGAAGGGGACAGGGGTGGGATCAGCCCCAGCATTTT
d_call: NA; cdr3_length: 11; v_call: TRBV10-3; j_call: TRBJ2-1; clone_size: NA; cdr3_aa: CAISLTNEQFF; cdr3_nt: TGTGCCATCAGCCTGACAAATGAGCAGTTCTTC
d_call: NA; cdr3_length: 15; v_call: TRBV15; j_call: TRBJ1-4; clone_size: NA; cdr3_aa: CATSRQGATNEKLFF; cdr3_nt: TGTGCCACCAGCCGCCAGGGTGCCACTAATGAAAAACTGTTTTTT
d_call: NA; cdr3_length: 14; v_call: TRBV7-2; j_call: TRBJ1-2; clone_size: NA; cdr3_aa: CASSPQLIGDGYTF; cdr3_nt: TGTGCCAGCAGCCCCCAGTTAATAGGGGATGGCTACACCTTC
d_call: TRBD1; cdr3_length: 13; v_call: TRBV30; j_call: TRBJ1-6; clone_size: NA; cdr3_aa: CAWSKQGDSPLHF; cdr3_nt: TGTGCCTGGAGTAAACAGGGGGATTCACCCCTCCACTTT
d_call: NA; cdr3_length: 17; v_call: TRBV30; j_call: TRBJ1-6; clone_size: NA; cdr3_aa: CAWSSPMRERDNSPLHF; cdr3_nt: TGTGCCTGGAGTTCCCCCATGCGGGAACGGGATAATTCACCCCTCCACTTT
d_call: NA; cdr3_length: 16; v_call: TRBV14; j_call: TRBJ1-3; clone_size: NA; cdr3_aa: CASSMLGPPTGNTIYF; cdr3_nt: TGTGCCAGCAGCATGCTGGGCCCGCCGACTGGAAACACCATATATTTT
d_call: NA; cdr3_length: 12; v_call: TRBV12-3/TRBV12-4; j_call: TRBJ2-2; clone_size: NA; cdr3_aa: CASSRRGGELFF; cdr3_nt: TGTGCCAGCAGTAGGAGGGGCGGGGAGCTGTTTTTT
d_call: NA; cdr3_length: 11; v_call: TRBV28; j_call: TRBJ1-5; clone_size: NA; cdr3_aa: CASSPGQPQHF; cdr3_nt: TGTGCCAGCAGTCCAGGACAGCCCCAGCATTTT
d_call: NA; cdr3_length: 15; v_call: TRBV16; j_call: TRBJ2-2; clone_size: few; cdr3_aa: CASSERGYTAGELFF; cdr3_nt: TGTGCCAGCAGCGAGCGAGGGTATACGGCCGGGGAGCTGTTTTTT
d_call: NA; cdr3_length: 14; v_call: TRBV27; j_call: TRBJ2-5; clone_size: NA; cdr3_aa: CASSRWADQETQYF; cdr3_nt: TGTGCCAGCAGTAGATGGGCCGACCAAGAGACCCAGTACTTC
d_call: TRBD1; cdr3_length: 15; v_call: TRBV7-9; j_call: TRBJ1-3; clone_size: NA; cdr3_aa: CASSTPGQGPYTIYF; cdr3_nt: TGTGCCAGCAGCACTCCGGGACAGGGGCCCTACACCATATATTTT